Listed below are T cell receptor beta chains from one sample, sequenced in a study of blood T cell repertoires in COVID-19. Data came from immunoSEQ multiplex PCR; TCRdb stores just in-frame clones and leaves some out. The data show a few hundred thousand clones, around 87% seen once. Input material: PBMCs or T cells enriched from blood (not recorded which). The origin of the receptors is a woman between 18 and 29 years old with acute COVID-19. Both conserved end residues are part of each CDR3. A D gene is named only where the DNA matches it firmly. The size entry is marked missing in some rows and otherwise reads once, few, many or a size class.

v_gene: TRBV27; abundance: .; d_gene: TRBD2; j_gene: TRBJ2-3; CDR3aa: CASSSGLAGSDTQYF; CDR3nt: TGTGCCAGCAGTTCTGGACTAGCGGGGTCAGATACGCAGTATTTT
v_gene: TRBV15; abundance: .; d_gene: TRBD1; j_gene: TRBJ2-1; CDR3aa: CATSRDRGLRNNEQFF; CDR3nt: TGTGCCACCAGCAGGGACAGGGGACTGCGAAACAATGAGCAGTTCTTC
v_gene: TRBV27; abundance: .; d_gene: .; j_gene: TRBJ2-2; CDR3aa: CASSYTNTGELFF; CDR3nt: TGTGCCAGCAGTTACACGAACACCGGGGAGCTGTTTTTT
v_gene: TRBV6-5; abundance: .; d_gene: TRBD1; j_gene: TRBJ2-5; CDR3aa: CASSSGTGGWETQYF; CDR3nt: TGTGCCAGCAGTTCCGGGACAGGGGGCTGGGAGACCCAGTACTTC
v_gene: TRBV30; abundance: .; d_gene: .; j_gene: TRBJ1-1; CDR3aa: CAWSLMNTEAFF; CDR3nt: TGTGCCTGGAGTCTTATGAACACTGAAGCTTTCTTT
v_gene: TRBV13; abundance: .; d_gene: .; j_gene: TRBJ1-1; CDR3aa: CASRRGVKGLGTEAFF; CDR3nt: TGTGCCAGCCGACGCGGGGTTAAGGGGCTGGGCACTGAAGCTTTCTTT
v_gene: TRBV5-4; abundance: .; d_gene: .; j_gene: TRBJ2-5; CDR3aa: CASSLSGGVGETQYF; CDR3nt: TGTGCCAGCAGCTTGTCCGGAGGGGTGGGGGAGACCCAGTACTTC
v_gene: TRBV14; abundance: .; d_gene: TRBD1; j_gene: TRBJ2-7; CDR3aa: CASSQTPGQGVYEQYF; CDR3nt: TGTGCCAGCAGCCAGACTCCGGGACAGGGGGTTTACGAGCAGTACTTC
v_gene: TRBV28; abundance: .; d_gene: .; j_gene: TRBJ2-3; CDR3aa: CASTTTSTDTQYF; CDR3nt: TGTGCCAGCACCACGACTAGCACAGATACGCAGTATTTT
v_gene: TRBV7-2; abundance: .; d_gene: TRBD2; j_gene: TRBJ2-7; CDR3aa: CASSLKATSGSVYEQYF; CDR3nt: TGTGCCAGCAGCTTAAAGGCTACTAGCGGGAGTGTCTACGAGCAGTACTTC
v_gene: TRBV30; abundance: .; d_gene: .; j_gene: TRBJ2-1; CDR3aa: CAWSGGRPGEQFF; CDR3nt: TGTGCCTGGAGTGGAGGGAGGCCCGGTGAGCAGTTCTTC
v_gene: TRBV10-2; abundance: .; d_gene: TRBD1; j_gene: TRBJ1-5; CDR3aa: CASSFFPDRGSGQPQHF; CDR3nt: TGCGCCAGCAGTTTTTTCCCTGACAGGGGAAGTGGACAGCCCCAGCATTTT
v_gene: TRBV7-8; abundance: .; d_gene: TRBD1; j_gene: TRBJ1-1; CDR3aa: CASSLYPDRGGSEAFF; CDR3nt: TGTGCCAGCAGCTTATACCCGGACAGGGGGGGCTCTGAAGCTTTCTTT
v_gene: TRBV7-3; abundance: .; d_gene: TRBD2; j_gene: TRBJ2-1; CDR3aa: CASSPRTSGRLKNEQFF; CDR3nt: TGTGCCAGCAGCCCAAGGACTAGCGGGAGGTTAAAGAATGAGCAGTTCTTC
v_gene: TRBV3-1/TRBV3-2; abundance: .; d_gene: .; j_gene: TRBJ1-2; CDR3aa: CASSLRQHGYTF; CDR3nt: TGTGCCAGCAGCCTAAGACAACACGGCTACACCTTC
v_gene: TRBV28; abundance: .; d_gene: TRBD2; j_gene: TRBJ2-3; CDR3aa: CASSVHSGRAPDTQYF; CDR3nt: TGTGCCAGCAGTGTTCATAGCGGGAGGGCCCCAGATACGCAGTATTTT
v_gene: TRBV7-2; abundance: .; d_gene: .; j_gene: TRBJ2-4; CDR3aa: CASSLVAGAKNIQYF; CDR3nt: TGTGCCAGCAGCCTGGTGGCGGGAGCCAAAAACATTCAGTACTTC
v_gene: TRBV4-1; abundance: .; d_gene: .; j_gene: TRBJ1-2; CDR3aa: CASSQERTYGYTF; CDR3nt: TGCGCCAGCAGCCAAGAGAGGACTTATGGCTACACCTTC
v_gene: TRBV28; abundance: .; d_gene: .; j_gene: TRBJ1-1; CDR3aa: CASSLWLSMNTEAFF; CDR3nt: TGTGCCAGCAGTTTATGGCTATCCATGAACACTGAAGCTTTCTTT
v_gene: TRBV3-1/TRBV3-2; abundance: few; d_gene: TRBD2; j_gene: TRBJ2-2; CDR3aa: CASSPHRLAGVETGELFF; CDR3nt: TGTGCCAGCAGCCCCCATAGATTGGCGGGAGTAGAGACCGGGGAGCTGTTTTTT
v_gene: TRBV5-5; abundance: .; d_gene: TRBD2; j_gene: TRBJ2-1; CDR3aa: CASSLGLAGVNEQFF; CDR3nt: TGTGCCAGCAGCTTGGGACTAGCGGGAGTTAATGAGCAGTTCTTC
v_gene: TRBV5-1; abundance: once; d_gene: TRBD2; j_gene: TRBJ2-7; CDR3aa: CASSPNLTSGRAREQYF; CDR3nt: TGCGCCAGCAGCCCAAACCTGACTAGCGGGAGGGCACGCGAGCAGTACTTC
v_gene: TRBV5-4; abundance: .; d_gene: .; j_gene: TRBJ2-4; CDR3aa: CASSHGTLAKNIQYF; CDR3nt: TGTGCCAGCAGCCATGGGACACTAGCCAAAAACATTCAGTACTTC
v_gene: TRBV14; abundance: .; d_gene: TRBD1; j_gene: TRBJ2-1; CDR3aa: CASSQWAGGAYNEQFF; CDR3nt: TGTGCCAGCAGCCAATGGGCAGGGGGCGCTTACAATGAGCAGTTCTTC
v_gene: TRBV27; abundance: .; d_gene: .; j_gene: TRBJ1-4; CDR3aa: CASQRAPRTNEKLFF; CDR3nt: TGTGCCAGCCAGCGGGCCCCGCGGACTAATGAAAAACTGTTTTTT
v_gene: TRBV7-8; abundance: .; d_gene: TRBD2; j_gene: TRBJ2-3; CDR3aa: CASSRRGGSTDTQYF; CDR3nt: TGTGCCAGCAGCCGGCGGGGGGGTAGCACAGATACGCAGTATTTT
v_gene: TRBV11-2; abundance: .; d_gene: TRBD1; j_gene: TRBJ2-5; CDR3aa: CASSPSQGAGETQYF; CDR3nt: TGTGCCAGCAGCCCATCACAGGGGGCGGGGGAGACCCAGTACTTC
v_gene: TRBV28; abundance: .; d_gene: .; j_gene: TRBJ2-3; CDR3aa: CASSTVRSRGTDTQYF; CDR3nt: TGTGCCAGCAGCACCGTTCGGAGCCGTGGGACAGATACGCAGTATTTT
v_gene: TRBV4-2; abundance: .; d_gene: TRBD2; j_gene: TRBJ2-1; CDR3aa: CASSQREVSYNEQFF; CDR3nt: TGTGCCAGCAGCCAGCGGGAGGTCTCCTACAATGAGCAGTTCTTC
v_gene: TRBV2; abundance: few; d_gene: .; j_gene: TRBJ2-1; CDR3aa: CASRQPSVNEQFF; CDR3nt: TGTGCCAGCAGACAACCTAGCGTTAATGAGCAGTTCTTC
v_gene: TRBV4-1; abundance: .; d_gene: TRBD2; j_gene: TRBJ2-7; CDR3aa: CASSQGGLAGSGYEQYF; CDR3nt: TGCGCCAGCAGCCAGGGCGGACTAGCGGGATCCGGCTACGAGCAGTACTTC
v_gene: TRBV30; abundance: .; d_gene: TRBD1; j_gene: TRBJ1-1; CDR3aa: CAWSKDRGDTEAFF; CDR3nt: TGTGCCTGGAGTAAGGACAGGGGCGACACTGAAGCTTTCTTT
v_gene: TRBV5-6; abundance: .; d_gene: TRBD1; j_gene: TRBJ2-7; CDR3aa: CASSPPRTGGVEQYF; CDR3nt: TGTGCCAGCAGCCCGCCGAGGACAGGGGGCGTCGAGCAGTACTTC
v_gene: TRBV5-8; abundance: .; d_gene: .; j_gene: TRBJ2-2; CDR3aa: CASSFMGPPGELFF; CDR3nt: TGTGCCAGCAGCTTTATGGGGCCCCCCGGGGAGCTGTTTTTT
v_gene: TRBV4-1; abundance: once; d_gene: TRBD1; j_gene: TRBJ1-3; CDR3aa: CASSQGGGTGEGSGNTIYF; CDR3nt: TGCGCCAGCAGCCAAGGAGGGGGGACAGGGGAAGGTTCTGGAAACACCATATATTTT
v_gene: TRBV28; abundance: .; d_gene: .; j_gene: TRBJ2-7; CDR3aa: CASSLYRSSYEQYF; CDR3nt: TGTGCCAGCAGTTTATACCGTAGCTCCTACGAGCAGTACTTC
v_gene: TRBV6-5; abundance: .; d_gene: .; j_gene: TRBJ1-5; CDR3aa: CASKTAFNSNQPQHF; CDR3nt: TGTGCCAGCAAGACAGCTTTTAATAGCAATCAGCCCCAGCATTTT
v_gene: TRBV27; abundance: .; d_gene: TRBD2; j_gene: TRBJ2-1; CDR3aa: CASKGTSGRASNEQFF; CDR3nt: TGTGCCAGCAAAGGGACTAGCGGGAGGGCGAGCAATGAGCAGTTCTTC
v_gene: TRBV6-5; abundance: .; d_gene: TRBD1; j_gene: TRBJ2-1; CDR3aa: CASSYGQGYNEQFF; CDR3nt: TGTGCCAGCAGTTATGGACAGGGGTACAATGAGCAGTTCTTC
v_gene: TRBV20-1; abundance: .; d_gene: TRBD2; j_gene: TRBJ2-1; CDR3aa: CSGTSNNEQFF; CDR3nt: TGCAGTGGGACTAGCAACAATGAGCAGTTCTTC
v_gene: TRBV20-1; abundance: .; d_gene: .; j_gene: TRBJ2-1; CDR3aa: CSAPRPTTQFF; CDR3nt: TGCAGTGCCCCCAGGCCCACAACCCAATTCTTC
v_gene: TRBV10-3; abundance: .; d_gene: .; j_gene: TRBJ2-1; CDR3aa: CAIKGGNNEQFF; CDR3nt: TGTGCCATCAAAGGGGGAAACAATGAGCAGTTCTTC
v_gene: TRBV6-5; abundance: .; d_gene: TRBD1; j_gene: TRBJ2-7; CDR3aa: CASSPDRGHYEQYF; CDR3nt: TGTGCCAGCAGTCCCGACAGGGGACACTACGAGCAGTACTTC
v_gene: TRBV6-5; abundance: few; d_gene: TRBD1; j_gene: TRBJ2-3; CDR3aa: CASSWDRASDTQYF; CDR3nt: TGTGCCAGCAGTTGGGACAGGGCTTCAGATACGCAGTATTTT
v_gene: TRBV2; abundance: .; d_gene: TRBD2; j_gene: TRBJ2-7; CDR3aa: CASTTGLASYEQYF; CDR3nt: TGTGCCAGCACTACGGGACTAGCGAGTTACGAGCAGTACTTC
v_gene: TRBV5-1; abundance: .; d_gene: TRBD2; j_gene: TRBJ2-7; CDR3aa: CASSFQSGRASNPYEQYF; CDR3nt: TGCGCCAGCAGCTTCCAAAGCGGGAGGGCCTCCAACCCCTACGAGCAGTACTTC
v_gene: TRBV18; abundance: .; d_gene: .; j_gene: TRBJ2-2; CDR3aa: CASSPPVLETGELFF; CDR3nt: TGTGCCAGCTCACCACCAGTTTTGGAGACCGGGGAGCTGTTTTTT
v_gene: TRBV6-1; abundance: .; d_gene: TRBD2; j_gene: TRBJ2-1; CDR3aa: CASSERGLADSYNEQFF; CDR3nt: TGTGCCAGCAGTGAACGGGGACTAGCGGACTCCTACAATGAGCAGTTCTTC
v_gene: TRBV19; abundance: once; d_gene: TRBD2; j_gene: TRBJ2-1; CDR3aa: CASSIRFGLAGANEQFF; CDR3nt: TGTGCCAGTAGTATTAGGTTTGGACTAGCGGGAGCCAATGAGCAGTTCTTC
v_gene: TRBV6-5; abundance: .; d_gene: .; j_gene: TRBJ1-1; CDR3aa: CASSYLQASTEAFF; CDR3nt: TGTGCCAGCAGTTACCTTCAGGCGTCCACTGAAGCTTTCTTT
v_gene: TRBV3-1/TRBV3-2; abundance: .; d_gene: .; j_gene: TRBJ1-1; CDR3aa: CASRQRRGNTEAFF; CDR3nt: TGTGCCAGCAGACAAAGGAGAGGGAACACTGAAGCTTTCTTT
v_gene: TRBV29-1; abundance: few; d_gene: TRBD1; j_gene: TRBJ2-2; CDR3aa: CSVQGARSTGELFF; CDR3nt: TGCAGCGTACAGGGGGCGCGTAGTACCGGGGAGCTGTTTTTT
v_gene: TRBV4-3; abundance: .; d_gene: .; j_gene: TRBJ1-1; CDR3aa: CASSQDRGLGGTEAFF; CDR3nt: TGCGCCAGCAGCCAAGATCGGGGCCTCGGGGGCACTGAAGCTTTCTTT
v_gene: TRBV5-1; abundance: .; d_gene: TRBD1; j_gene: TRBJ2-2; CDR3aa: CASSQKTGGSAGELFF; CDR3nt: TGCGCCAGCAGCCAGAAGACAGGGGGCAGTGCCGGGGAGCTGTTTTTT
v_gene: TRBV18; abundance: .; d_gene: .; j_gene: TRBJ1-3; CDR3aa: CASSPVEISGNTIYF; CDR3nt: TGTGCCAGCTCACCGGTCGAGATCTCTGGAAACACCATATATTTT
v_gene: TRBV3-1/TRBV3-2; abundance: .; d_gene: .; j_gene: TRBJ2-3; CDR3aa: CASTPSVPSTDTQYF; CDR3nt: TGTGCCAGCACCCCTAGCGTCCCTAGCACAGATACGCAGTATTTT
v_gene: TRBV11-3; abundance: .; d_gene: .; j_gene: TRBJ2-3; CDR3aa: CASSLEQDTQYF; CDR3nt: TGTGCCAGCAGCTTAGAACAAGATACGCAGTATTTT